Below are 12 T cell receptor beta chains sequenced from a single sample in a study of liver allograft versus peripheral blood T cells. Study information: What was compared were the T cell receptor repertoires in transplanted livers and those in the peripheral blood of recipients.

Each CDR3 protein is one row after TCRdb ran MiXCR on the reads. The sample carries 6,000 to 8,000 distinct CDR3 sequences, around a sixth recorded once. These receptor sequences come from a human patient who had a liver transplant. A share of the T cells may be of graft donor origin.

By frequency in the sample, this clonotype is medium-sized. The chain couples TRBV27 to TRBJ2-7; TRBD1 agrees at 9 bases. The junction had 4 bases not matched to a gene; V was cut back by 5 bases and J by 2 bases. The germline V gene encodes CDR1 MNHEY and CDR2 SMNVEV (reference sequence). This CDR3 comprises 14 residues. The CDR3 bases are TGTGCCAGCAGTGTACAGGGGGCCACCTACGAGCAGTACTTC. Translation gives CASSVQGATYEQYF.

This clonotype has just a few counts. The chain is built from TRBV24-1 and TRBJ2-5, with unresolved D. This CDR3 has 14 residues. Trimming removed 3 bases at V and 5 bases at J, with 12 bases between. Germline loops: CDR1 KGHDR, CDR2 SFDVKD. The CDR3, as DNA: TGTGCCACCAGTGATCCTACACTCTGGGAGACCCAGTACTTC. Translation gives CATSDPTLWETQYF.

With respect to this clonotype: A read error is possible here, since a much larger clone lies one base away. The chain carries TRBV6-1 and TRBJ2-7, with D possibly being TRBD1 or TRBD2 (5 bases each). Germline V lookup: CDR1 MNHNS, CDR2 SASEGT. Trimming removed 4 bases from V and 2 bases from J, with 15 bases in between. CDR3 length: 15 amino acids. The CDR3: CASSVWDGGPYEQYF. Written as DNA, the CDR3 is TGTGCCAGCAGTGTTTGGGACGGCGGGCCCTACGAGCAGTACTTC.

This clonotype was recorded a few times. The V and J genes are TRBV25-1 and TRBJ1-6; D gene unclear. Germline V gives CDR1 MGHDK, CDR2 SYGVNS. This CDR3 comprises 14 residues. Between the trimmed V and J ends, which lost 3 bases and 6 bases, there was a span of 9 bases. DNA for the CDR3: TGTGCCAGCAGTGAGGGAGCGTTTAATTCACCCCTCCACTTT. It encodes CASSEGAFNSPLHF.

The CDR3 coding sequence is TGTGCCAGCAGCCCCAGCAGGGGCGGCTACACCTTC. Translation: CASSPSRGGYTF. V is TRBV7-9 and J is TRBJ1-2; tentative D call: TRBD1 (6 bases). Per the germline V gene, CDR1 is SEHNR and CDR2 is FQNEAQ (reference sequence). Trimming pared 5 bases from V and 8 bases from J, leaving 12 bases between. This CDR3 comprises 12 residues.

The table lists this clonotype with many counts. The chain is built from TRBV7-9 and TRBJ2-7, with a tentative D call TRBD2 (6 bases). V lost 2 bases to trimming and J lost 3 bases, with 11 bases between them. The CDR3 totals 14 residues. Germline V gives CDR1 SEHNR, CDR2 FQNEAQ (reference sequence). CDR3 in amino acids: CASSLWDLFYEQYF. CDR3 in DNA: TGTGCCAGCAGCTTATGGGACTTGTTCTACGAGCAGTACTTC.

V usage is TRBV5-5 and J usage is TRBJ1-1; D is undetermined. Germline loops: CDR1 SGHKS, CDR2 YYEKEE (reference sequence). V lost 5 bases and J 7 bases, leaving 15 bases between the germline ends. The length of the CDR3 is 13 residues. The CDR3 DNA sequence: TGTGCCAGCAGGGGAATCGAAGGCATTGAAGCTTTCTTT. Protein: CASRGIEGIEAFF.

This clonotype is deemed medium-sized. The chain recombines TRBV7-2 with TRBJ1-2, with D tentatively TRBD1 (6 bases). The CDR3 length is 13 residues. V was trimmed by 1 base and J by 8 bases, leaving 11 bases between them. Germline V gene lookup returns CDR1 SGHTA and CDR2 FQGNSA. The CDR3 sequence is CASSLGGRRGYTF. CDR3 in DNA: TGTGCCAGCAGCTTAGGGGGGCGTCGAGGCTACACCTTC.

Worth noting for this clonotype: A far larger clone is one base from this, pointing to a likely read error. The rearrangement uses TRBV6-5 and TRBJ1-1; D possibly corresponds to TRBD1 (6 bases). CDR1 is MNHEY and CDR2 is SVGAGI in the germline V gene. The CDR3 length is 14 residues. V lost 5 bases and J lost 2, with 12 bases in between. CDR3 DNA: TGTGCCAGCAGTACCGACAGGACAAACACTGAAGCTTTCTTT. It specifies CASSTDRTNTEAFF.

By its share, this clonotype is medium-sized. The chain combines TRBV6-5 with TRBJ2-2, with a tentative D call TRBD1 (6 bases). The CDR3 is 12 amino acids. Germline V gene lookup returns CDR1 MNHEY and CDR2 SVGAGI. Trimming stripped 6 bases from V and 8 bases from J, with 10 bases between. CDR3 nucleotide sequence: TGTGCCAGCAGACAGGGTTATGGGGAGCTGTTTTTT. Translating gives CASRQGYGELFF.

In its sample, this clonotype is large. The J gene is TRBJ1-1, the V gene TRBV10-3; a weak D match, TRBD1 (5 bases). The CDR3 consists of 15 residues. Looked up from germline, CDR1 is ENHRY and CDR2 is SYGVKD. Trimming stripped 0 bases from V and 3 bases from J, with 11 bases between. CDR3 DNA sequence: TGTGCCATCAGTGAGTCCAGGGAACGAGACACTGAAGCTTTCTTT. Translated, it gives CAISESRERDTEAFF.

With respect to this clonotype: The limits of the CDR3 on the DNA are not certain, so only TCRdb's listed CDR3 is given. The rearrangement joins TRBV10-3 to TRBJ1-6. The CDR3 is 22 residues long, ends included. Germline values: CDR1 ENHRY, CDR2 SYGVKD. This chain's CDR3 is CAISEGRDTEAFFGQGNSPLHF.